These T cell receptor beta chains were read from a single sample in a study of CD8+ T cells in alopecia areata. The data were produced by immunoSEQ multiplex PCR, yet TCRdb's version contains in-frame clones alone and is incomplete. The table shows some 200,000 clones, with approximately 60% occurring only once. The sequenced material came from CD8+ T cells sorted from blood. The receptors were sampled from a human donor in good health. The CDR3 runs from the conserved cysteine through the conserved F or W. D genes are given only for firm matches.

v_gene	d_gene	j_gene	CDR3aa
TRBV5-6	-	TRBJ2-3	CASSLGTDKQNF
TRBV5-4	-	TRBJ2-1	CASSETGPTNEQFF
TRBV28	-	TRBJ2-5	CASSLEETQYF
TRBV2	-	TRBJ2-7	CASTDTGLEQYF
TRBV5-6	TRBD1	TRBJ1-1	CASSWGQIEAFF
TRBV7-9	-	TRBJ1-1	CASSLVQGNTEAFF
TRBV15	-	TRBJ2-2	CATSRDTIRGELFF
TRBV19	-	TRBJ1-1	CASGIDQNTEAFF
TRBV9	-	TRBJ2-6	CASSPWGAGANVLTF
TRBV30	-	TRBJ2-3	CAWSVGQANTDTQYF
TRBV6-5	-	TRBJ2-3	CASRPWQGTDTQYF
TRBV25-1	-	TRBJ2-7	CASSEGYEQYF
TRBV25-1	-	TRBJ1-2	CASSESLLIGYTF
TRBV7-9	-	TRBJ1-1	CASSLVVSMNTEAFF
TRBV7-9	TRBD2	TRBJ2-7	CASSRLAGTYEQYF
TRBV4-2	-	TRBJ2-3	CASSQAGGDRTQYF
TRBV5-4	-	TRBJ2-7	CASSLGAAAYEQYF
TRBV11-2	TRBD1	TRBJ1-1	CASSFKGAMNTEAFF
TRBV9	-	TRBJ2-7	CASSVGTEISYEQYF
TRBV7-2	-	TRBJ2-7	CASSLRLVSYEQYF
TRBV2	TRBD2	TRBJ2-1	CASSWLAGAERDNEQFF
TRBV7-9	TRBD1	TRBJ1-2	CASSVDRGSDGYTF
TRBV4-1	TRBD2	TRBJ2-5	CASSQGHGLAEETQYF
TRBV29-1	-	TRBJ2-1	CSVGTHLYNEQFF
TRBV30	-	TRBJ1-4	CALQGGTNEKLFF
TRBV29-1	-	TRBJ2-2	CSASLNTGELFF
TRBV5-1	TRBD2	TRBJ2-7	CASSLGGREQYF
TRBV5-1	-	TRBJ2-6	CATRNPDSSGANVLTF
TRBV9	TRBD1	TRBJ1-1	CASSAWDRVEAFF
TRBV11-1	-	TRBJ1-6	CASSLATGPNSPLHF
TRBV6-5	-	TRBJ2-5	CASSTPLGETQYF
TRBV9	-	TRBJ2-3	CASSGDTDTQYF
TRBV7-9	-	TRBJ2-1	CASSDDRSPYNEQFF
TRBV9	-	TRBJ2-1	CASSVDGSLSSYNEQFF
TRBV30	-	TRBJ1-2	CAWDDFGQIYGYTF
TRBV7-9	-	TRBJ1-2	CASSLGVYGYTF
TRBV29-1	-	TRBJ1-2	CSVERGLGEGYTF
TRBV5-1	-	TRBJ2-7	CASSSGTGAYEQYF
TRBV7-9	TRBD2	TRBJ2-1	CASSYGGSQHNEQFF
TRBV7-2	-	TRBJ2-7	CASSLATYEQYF
TRBV5-1	-	TRBJ2-1	CASSLIYGESYNEQFF
TRBV5-1	-	TRBJ1-2	CASSLDREVGYTF
TRBV10-3	-	TRBJ1-1	CATRQGAEAFF
TRBV5-1	-	TRBJ2-2	CASSLAPNTGELFF
TRBV25-1	-	TRBJ1-1	CASSEYGTEAFF
TRBV2	-	TRBJ2-1	CASSRSQNYNEQFF
TRBV9	TRBD2	TRBJ2-3	CASSERGGPDTQYF
TRBV28	-	TRBJ2-1	CASSLSSNDEQFF
TRBV4-2	TRBD2	TRBJ2-6	CASSGESGERFGANVLTF